The 8 T cell receptor beta chains below come from one sample, sequenced in a study of CXCR3-negative and CXCR3-positive naive CD8 T cells. UMI-tagged TRB cDNA libraries were built via 5' RACE. TCRdb processed the 5' RACE reads again and assigns one entry to each CDR3 protein, with no DNA. Reported are 45,000 to 70,000 distinct CDR3 sequences; the ten largest clones contain around 24%. The material sequenced was memory CD8+ T cells from blood. The receptors here all came from a human donor in good health. Some clones in this sample may be carry-over from other donors' samples.

The CDR3: CASSEESMNTEAFF. The chain carries TRBV6-1 and TRBJ1-1. CDR3 length: 14 residues. CDR1 is MNHNS, CDR2 SASEGT, per germline.

This clonotype is medium-sized (0.01 to 0.1%) by frequency. The V and J genes are TRBV6-1 and TRBJ2-7; TCRdb lists TRBD1, though no DNA is available to test this call. CDR1 and CDR2 (germline): MNHNS, SASEGT. The CDR3 sequence is 12 residues long. The CDR3 region is CASSVTGYEQYF.

The chain employs TRBV30 and TRBJ2-3; the D call of TRBD2 rests on TCRdb alone, since no DNA is present to check it. This CDR3 contains 14 residues. CDR1 and CDR2 (germline): GTSNPN, SVGIG (reference sequence). The CDR3 reads CAWSPSGSLDTQYF.

The chain employs TRBV7-9 and TRBJ2-3; TCRdb gives TRBD2 as the D gene, but with no DNA this cannot be confirmed. This CDR3 has 14 residues. Germline V gene data show CDR1 as SEHNR and CDR2 as FQNEAQ (reference sequence). The CDR3 loop is CASSLGTSGGTQYF.

This chain joins TRBV6-2 or TRBV6-3 and TRBJ2-1; TCRdb picks TRBD2, but there is no DNA to check that call. This CDR3 is 15 amino acids long. Germline V gene data show CDR1 as MNHEY and CDR2 as SVGEGT. CDR3 sequence reads: CASTLASGGADEQFF.

V usage is TRBV6-5 and J usage is TRBJ2-1; TCRdb outputs TRBD2, but without DNA this stays unchecked. From germline, CDR1 is MNHEY and CDR2 SVGAGI. This CDR3 comprises 15 residues. The CDR3 sequence is CASSRTSGGGNEQFF.

This chain connects TRBV7-2 to TRBJ1-2; TCRdb proposes TRBD1, but this gene call is untestable without DNA. CDR1 and CDR2 from the germline V gene are SGHTA and FQGNSA. The CDR3 totals 16 residues. This CDR3 reads CASSLAYGARDYGYTF.

The J gene is TRBJ2-1, the V gene TRBV7-2; TCRdb calls TRBD1, which cannot be checked without DNA. The CDR3 runs to 18 residues. Germline CDR1 SGHTA, CDR2 FQGNSA. The CDR3: CASSLWAVWDRDNNEQFF.